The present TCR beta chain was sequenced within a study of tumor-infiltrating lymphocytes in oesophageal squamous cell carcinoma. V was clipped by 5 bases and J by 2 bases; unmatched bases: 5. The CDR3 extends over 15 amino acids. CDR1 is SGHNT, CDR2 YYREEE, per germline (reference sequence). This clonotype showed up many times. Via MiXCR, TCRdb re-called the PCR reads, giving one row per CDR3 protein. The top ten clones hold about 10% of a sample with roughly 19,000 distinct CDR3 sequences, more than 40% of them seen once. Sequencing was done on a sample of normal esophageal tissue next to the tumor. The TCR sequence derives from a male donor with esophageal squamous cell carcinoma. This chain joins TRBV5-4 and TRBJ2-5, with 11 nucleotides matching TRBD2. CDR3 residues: CASSSRLAGQETQYF. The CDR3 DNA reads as TGTGCCAGCAGTTCGCGACTAGCGGGACAAGAGACCCAGTACTTC. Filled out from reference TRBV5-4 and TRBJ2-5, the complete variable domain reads ETGVTQSPTHLIKTRGQQVTLRCSSQSGHNTVSWYQQALGQGPQFIFQYYREEENGRGNFPPRFSGLQFPNYSSELNVNALELDDSALYLCASSSRLAGQETQYFGPGTRLLVL.